The 15 T cell receptor beta chains given below trace back to one sample, sequenced in a study of blood T cell repertoires in COVID-19. Using immunoSEQ multiplex PCR, the repertoire was profiled, and TCRdb retains in-frame clones only, with some absent. Among 210,000 or so clones listed, 86% were seen once. The specimen was PBMCs or T cells enriched from blood (not recorded which). Source of these receptors: a woman between 50 and 59 years old in a cohort exposed to, infected with or recovered from COVID-19 (not recorded which).

The V and J genes are TRBV10-2 and TRBJ2-7; 9 nucleotides align to TRBD1. Germline loops: CDR1 WSHSY, CDR2 SAAADI. The CDR3 is 14 amino acids. The ends lost 5 bases at V and 6 bases at J; junction bases unmatched: 8. DNA for the CDR3: TGCGCCAGCAGTATGGGACAGGGAATCAGCGAGCAGTACTTC. The encoded protein is CASSMGQGISEQYF.

V gene TRBV2 combines with J gene TRBJ2-1; 11 bases agree with TRBD2. The CDR3 runs 14 residues. CDR1 and CDR2 (germline): SNHLY, FYNNEI. The V and J ends lost 6 bases and 11 bases, in that order; junction bases with no gene match: 9. The CDR3 DNA reads as TGTGCCAGCAGCCCAGGGATAGCGGGGGGGCAGCAGTTCTTC. Protein sequence: CASSPGIAGGQQFF. The whole variable domain, filled in from reference TRBV2 and TRBJ2-1, reads EPEVTQTPSHQVTQMGQEVILRCVPISNHLYFYWYRQILGQKVEFLVSFYNNEISEKSEIFDDQFSVERPDGSNFTLKIRSTKLEDSAMYFCASSPGIAGGQQFFGPGTRLTVL.

This sequence joins TRBV7-3 and TRBJ2-2, with D perhaps matching TRBD1 (6 bases). The CDR3 spans 17 residues. Germline V gene data show CDR1 as SGHTA and CDR2 as FQGTGA. V lost 0 bases, J lost 4 bases, and 15 bases lay in between. CDR3 sequence (DNA): TGTGCCAGCAGCTTAACAGGGGACACAGGAGCCACCGGGGAGCTGTTTTTT. Its translation: CASSLTGDTGATGELFF.

The chain is built from TRBV20-1 and TRBJ1-2; D possibly corresponds to TRBD1 (6 bases). From germline, CDR1 is DFQATT and CDR2 SNEGSKA (reference sequence). V was trimmed by 3 bases and J by 5 bases, leaving 22 bases between them. This CDR3 is built from 16 residues. CDR3 DNA: TGCAGTGCTAGTCCGGCGGCTTCGACAGGAACTTATGGCTACACCTTC. This translates into CSASPAASTGTYGYTF.

This clone is a singleton in its sample. The genes are TRBV11-2 and TRBJ2-7; TRBD1 aligns across 11 bases. J gave up 4 bases and V 7 bases, and 9 bases lay outside the gene matches. This CDR3 has 15 amino acids. The germline V gene has CDR1 SGHAT and CDR2 FQNNGV. The CDR3 loop is CASKSPGQGVYEQYF. CDR3 nucleotide sequence: TGTGCCAGCAAGTCCCCGGGACAGGGGGTTTACGAGCAGTACTTC.

V is TRBV4-1 and J is TRBJ2-1; D might be TRBD2 (6 bases). Germline V lookup: CDR1 MGHRA, CDR2 YSYEKL. V was clipped by 0 bases and J by 10 bases, with 16 bases between them. The CDR3 totals 15 residues. CDR3 loop: CASSQDGVAVREQFF. Here the CDR3 DNA reads TGCGCCAGCAGCCAAGACGGAGTAGCGGTGAGAGAGCAGTTCTTC.

The chain links TRBV4-1 to TRBJ1-5, with D possibly TRBD1 on 6 matching bases. Looked up from germline, CDR1 is MGHRA and CDR2 is YSYEKL. The CDR3 is 14 residues long. With 0 bases removed from V and 7 bases from J, the gap between germline ends came to 10 bases. For the CDR3, the DNA is TGCGCCAGCAGCCAAGAAGAGACAGGCCAGCCCCAGCATTTT. Its translation is CASSQEETGQPQHF.

This chain joins TRBV2 and TRBJ1-2, with 7 bases that match TRBD1. CDR1 is SNHLY, CDR2 FYNNEI, per germline. V lost 4 bases to trimming and J lost 5 bases; unmatched junction nucleotides: 7. The CDR3 consists of 14 residues. Here the CDR3 DNA reads TGTGCCAGCAGTGTTGGGACAGCCCCTTATGGCTACACCTTC. It is translated as CASSVGTAPYGYTF.

This chain joins TRBV27 and TRBJ1-6, with D perhaps matching TRBD1 (6 bases). The CDR3 is 15 amino acids. Trimming stripped 10 bases from V and 5 bases from J, with 18 bases between. The germline gives CDR1 MNHEY, CDR2 SMNVEV (reference sequence). CDR3 protein: CATLGGGRDNSPLHF. In DNA, the CDR3 is TGTGCCACCTTAGGGGGTGGACGGGATAATTCACCCCTCCACTTT.

The chain couples TRBV12-5 to TRBJ1-1; 9 positions agree with TRBD1. The V gene end was trimmed by 6 bases and the J gene end by 5 bases; junction bases not matched to a gene: 10. Per germline, CDR1 LGHNT and CDR2 FRNRAP. CDR3 size: 15 residues. This CDR3 reads CASGPPGTGRTEAFF. The CDR3 DNA reads as TGTGCTAGTGGCCCTCCCGGGACAGGGCGGACTGAAGCTTTCTTT.

The V and J genes are TRBV7-2 and TRBJ2-5; D might be TRBD1 (5 bases). The CDR3 extends over 14 amino acids. Trimming took 4 bases from V and 2 from J, leaving 11 bases between them. From germline, CDR1 is SGHTA and CDR2 FQGNSA. CDR3 DNA sequence: TGTGCCAGCAGCTCACAGGTCGGACAAGAGACCCAGTACTTC. Translation: CASSSQVGQETQYF.

The chain carries TRBV5-5 and TRBJ1-4; 7 bases agree with TRBD1. The CDR3 has 14 amino acids. V shed 4 bases and J 5 bases; nucleotides not matched to a gene: 5. CDR1 is SGHKS, CDR2 YYEKEE, per germline (reference sequence). The CDR3 loop is CASSGGQLNEKLFF. In nucleotides, the CDR3 is TGTGCCAGCAGCGGGGGACAGCTAAATGAAAAACTGTTTTTT.

The rearrangement joins TRBV25-1 to TRBJ2-7, with a possible D match to TRBD1 (7 bases). The germline V gene encodes CDR1 MGHDK and CDR2 SYGVNS. Trimming left V 4 bases short and J 1 base short, with 14 bases between. The CDR3 contains 15 residues. The CDR3 spells CASSGRTGGSYEQYF. In nucleotides, the CDR3 is TGTGCCAGCAGTGGCCGGACAGGAGGGTCCTACGAGCAGTACTTC.

The chain couples TRBV30 to TRBJ1-3; D perhaps matches TRBD1 (6 bases). Trimming pared 4 bases from V and 2 bases from J, leaving 15 bases between. Germline lookup yields CDR1 GTSNPN and CDR2 SVGIG (reference sequence). The CDR3 covers 15 residues. The CDR3: CAWTRGGTTGNTIYF. In DNA, the CDR3 is TGTGCCTGGACCCGGGGAGGGACAACTGGAAACACCATATATTTT. Full variable domain (rest looked up from reference TRBV30 and TRBJ1-3): SQTIHQWPATLVQPVGSPLSLECTVEGTSNPNLYWYRQAAGRGLQLLFYSVGIGQISSEVPQNLSASRPQDRQFILSSKKLLLSDSGFYLCAWTRGGTTGNTIYFGEGSWLTVV.

The chain combines TRBV7-9 with TRBJ2-7; D perhaps matches TRBD1 (5 bases). The ends were cut back, 0 bases at V and 6 bases at J, with 9 bases in the middle. Germline CDR1 is SEHNR and CDR2 is FQNEAQ (reference sequence). The CDR3 runs to 13 residues. The DNA of the CDR3 is TGTGCCAGCAGCTTAGCGGCAGGGCTCGAGCAGTACTTC. Translation: CASSLAAGLEQYF.